The T cell receptor beta chain described here comes from a study of T cells in Graves' hyperthyroidism and ophthalmopathy. Whole-study context: Staff took peripheral blood when the initial diagnosis was made, before any treatment began.

RNA transcripts were the template for amplifying TCR beta CDR3 regions. Carried out on the TCR CDR3, a first-round RT-PCR used the HTBI primer set. Each CDR3 protein gets one entry after TCRdb re-called the multiplex PCR reads with MiXCR. The sample consists of about 290,000 distinct CDR3 sequences, roughly a fifth of them appearing once. Thyroid ultrasound and orbital computed tomography, with clinical symptoms and serum thyroxine and TRAb, informed diagnoses. Cells are PBMCs isolated from roughly 10 ml of fresh blood. Germline V gene data show CDR1 as SGHAT and CDR2 as FQDESV (reference sequence). The CDR3 spans 14 residues. The ends lost 6 bases at V and 7 bases at J; junction bases unmatched: 7. This clonotype was recorded at least ten times.

The rearrangement links TRBV11-1 to TRBJ2-1; TRBD2 aligns across 9 bases. Sample: blood. This receptor was identified in a man aged 45-60 years with Graves' ophthalmopathy. This CDR3 is CASSGAGGGNEQFF. CDR3 DNA: TGTGCCAGCAGTGGAGCGGGAGGCGGGAATGAGCAGTTCTTC.